The TCR beta chain described here comes from a study of blood T cell repertoires in COVID-19. As for the study in general: The study drew acute and convalescent COVID-19 samples from the United States, Italy and Spain. Sample material is recorded as cDNA or gDNA derived from T cells, B-cell-depleted T cells, or PBMCs.

CDR3 length: 15 residues. The germline V gene encodes CDR1 SGHVS and CDR2 FNYEAQ. Unmatched junction bases numbered 8, after V lost 6 bases and J lost 1 base. In the source study's methods: Scientists estimated how many nucleated cells there were by amplifying reference gene primers. Using immunoSEQ multiplex PCR, the repertoire was profiled, and TCRdb retains in-frame clones only, with some absent. The DNA was the basis for D and trimming; V, J and clone size are from that table. The sample has 260,000 or so clones; approximately 91% are singletons. The sequence came from a human donor in a cohort sampled during active COVID-19. The chain uses TRBV7-6 and TRBJ1-1; TRBD1 agrees at 7 bases. The sample comprised peripheral blood. The CDR3 here is CASSRFGTANTEAFF. The CDR3 DNA follows: TGTGCCAGCAGTCGTTTCGGGACAGCGAACACTGAAGCTTTCTTT.